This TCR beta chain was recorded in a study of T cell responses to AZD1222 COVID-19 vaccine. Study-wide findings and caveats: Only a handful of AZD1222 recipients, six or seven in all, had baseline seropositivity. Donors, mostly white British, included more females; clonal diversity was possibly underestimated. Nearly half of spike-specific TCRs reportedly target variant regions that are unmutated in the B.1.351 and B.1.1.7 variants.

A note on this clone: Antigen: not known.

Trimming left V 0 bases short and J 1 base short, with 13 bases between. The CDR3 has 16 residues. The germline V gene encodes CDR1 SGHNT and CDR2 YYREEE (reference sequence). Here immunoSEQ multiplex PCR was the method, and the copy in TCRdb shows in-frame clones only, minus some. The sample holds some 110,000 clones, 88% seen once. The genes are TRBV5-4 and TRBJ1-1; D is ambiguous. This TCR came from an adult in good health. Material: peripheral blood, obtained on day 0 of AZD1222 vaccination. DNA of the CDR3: TGTGCCAGCAGCTTGGGGTCCCCCTTGGCGAACACTGAAGCTTTCTTT. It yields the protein CASSLGSPLANTEAFF.